These T cell receptor beta chains were read from a single sample in a study of T cell changes during pregnancy in multiple sclerosis. Repertoires were generated with immunoSEQ multiplex PCR, while TCRdb's copy carries only in-frame clones and drops some. The sample holds more than 55,000 clones; roughly nine tenths are singletons and the top ten take 1.4%. The input for sequencing was peripheral blood, taken in the second trimester of pregnancy. These receptors all come from a female donor with multiple sclerosis, enrolled in a pregnancy study. Each CDR3 is given with its conserved first and last residue. The D gene is left open where the match is weak. The size entry is marked missing in some rows and otherwise reads once, few, many or a size class.

>TRBJ2-7|TRBV18|.|.
CASSPDQGLSYEQYF
TGTGCCAGCTCACCAGACCAGGGGTTGTCCTACGAGCAGTACTTC
>TRBJ2-5|TRBV30|.|.
CAWALQGIQETQYF
TGTGCCTGGGCCCTACAGGGCATCCAAGAGACCCAGTACTTC
>TRBJ1-5|TRBV5-6|.|.
CASSLASDSNQPQHF
TGTGCCAGCAGCTTGGCTAGCGACAGCAATCAGCCCCAGCATTTT
>TRBJ2-2|TRBV27|.|TRBD1
CASRRRQGPNTGELFF
TGTGCCAGCAGACGCCGACAGGGGCCGAACACCGGGGAGCTGTTTTTT
>TRBJ2-7|TRBV30|.|.
CAWSAMDASPYEQYF
TGTGCCTGGAGCGCCATGGACGCTAGCCCCTACGAGCAGTACTTC
>TRBJ2-1|TRBV5-1|.|TRBD1
CASSIGQARYNEQFF
TGCGCCAGCAGCATCGGACAGGCGAGGTACAATGAGCAGTTCTTC
>TRBJ1-5|TRBV19|.|TRBD1
CASSIGQVFSQPQHF
TGTGCCAGTAGTATTGGACAGGTGTTTAGTCAGCCCCAGCATTTT
>TRBJ2-1|TRBV2|.|TRBD1
CASSERDRNEQFF
TGTGCCAGCAGTGAACGGGACAGAAATGAGCAGTTCTTC
>TRBJ2-1|TRBV11-3|.|TRBD1
CASSRAQGARNEQFF
TGTGCCAGCAGCCGCGCCCAGGGGGCGCGTAATGAGCAGTTCTTC
>TRBJ1-2|TRBV18|.|.
CASSPGGWNYGYTF
TGTGCCAGCTCACCGGGGGGATGGAACTATGGCTACACCTTC
>TRBJ2-1|TRBV4-1|.|TRBD2
CASSQASGLADSYNEQFF
TGCGCCAGCAGCCAAGCCTCTGGACTAGCGGACTCCTACAATGAGCAGTTCTTC
>TRBJ2-6|TRBV25-1|once|TRBD1
CASRDRGIAGANVLTF
TGTGCCAGTAGGGACAGGGGAATTGCTGGGGCCAACGTCCTGACTTTC
>TRBJ2-2|TRBV5-1|.|.
CASSSDSGTGELFF
TGCGCCAGCAGCTCAGACTCTGGCACCGGGGAGCTGTTTTTT
>TRBJ2-7|TRBV10-3|.|.
CAISGNRDTYEQYF
TGTGCCATCAGTGGAAACCGGGACACCTACGAGCAGTACTTC
>TRBJ1-1|TRBV25-1|.|.
CASSEWGGEAFF
TGTGCCAGCAGTGAATGGGGAGGGGAAGCTTTCTTT
>TRBJ1-5|TRBV30|.|.
CAWSVGGGSQPQHF
TGTGCCTGGAGTGTAGGGGGAGGGAGTCAGCCCCAGCATTTT
>TRBJ2-1|TRBV9|.|TRBD2
CASMERLAAPSSYNEQFF
TGTGCCAGCATGGAGAGACTAGCGGCCCCCTCTTCCTACAATGAGCAGTTCTTC
>TRBJ2-7|TRBV5-1|.|TRBD2
CASSFSTGGTYEQYF
TGCGCCAGCAGCTTCTCGACGGGAGGGACCTACGAGCAGTACTTC
>TRBJ1-2|TRBV9|once|.
CASSVEQGRHGYTF
TGTGCCAGCAGCGTAGAGCAGGGGCGTCATGGCTACACCTTC
>TRBJ1-2|TRBV28|.|.
CASSSGNYGYTF
TGTGCCAGCAGTTCCGGTAACTATGGCTACACCTTC
>TRBJ1-2|TRBV6-5|.|TRBD1
CASRPTGDYGYTF
TGTGCCAGCAGACCCACAGGGGACTATGGCTACACCTTC
>TRBJ2-3|TRBV6-4|once|.
CASSQEPRSTDTQYF
TGTGCCAGCAGTCAAGAACCACGGAGCACAGATACGCAGTATTTT
>TRBJ2-2|TRBV6-4|.|.
CASSDSTESGELFF
TGTGCCAGCAGTGACTCCACGGAGTCTGGGGAGCTGTTTTTT
>TRBJ2-7|TRBV5-1|.|TRBD1
CASSRRGQGYYDEQYF
TGCGCCAGCAGCCGACGCGGACAGGGTTATTACGACGAGCAGTACTTC
>TRBJ1-2|TRBV5-6|.|.
CASSLAHGYGYTF
TGTGCCAGCAGCTTGGCCCACGGCTATGGCTACACCTTC
>TRBJ2-7|TRBV28|.|TRBD1
CASRQGPRLEQYF
TGTGCCAGTAGACAGGGCCCTCGTCTCGAGCAGTACTTC
>TRBJ1-1|TRBV25-1|.|.
CASSERRFGSAEAFF
TGTGCCAGCAGTGAAAGGAGGTTTGGGTCTGCTGAAGCTTTCTTT
>TRBJ2-7|TRBV4-1|.|.
CASSQEGRGEQYF
TGCGCCAGCAGCCAAGAGGGAAGGGGAGAGCAGTACTTC
>TRBJ1-2|TRBV11-2|.|.
CASSLGGGYGYTF
TGTGCCAGCAGCTTAGGCGGGGGCTATGGCTACACCTTC
>TRBJ1-2|TRBV18|.|.
CASSLDRYGYTF
TGTGCCAGCTCACTCGACAGGTACGGCTACACCTTC
>TRBJ1-2|TRBV7-2|.|TRBD1
CASSFSDRVGYTF
TGTGCCAGCAGCTTCAGCGACAGGGTTGGCTACACCTTC
>TRBJ2-7|TRBV19|.|TRBD2
CASSHRGGTYEQYF
TGTGCCAGTAGCCACCGCGGGGGGACCTACGAGCAGTACTTC
>TRBJ1-2|TRBV6-5|.|TRBD1
CASNRQGGSYGYTF
TGTGCCAGCAACAGACAGGGTGGTTCCTATGGCTACACCTTC
>TRBJ2-3|TRBV7-2|.|.
CASSPEGGSTDTQYF
TGTGCCAGCAGCCCGGAGGGCGGGAGCACAGATACGCAGTATTTT
>TRBJ1-2|TRBV11-1|.|.
CASSFGGYGYTF
TGTGCCAGCAGCTTCGGGGGTTATGGCTACACCTTC